The 17 T cell receptor beta chains in this list originate from one sample, sequenced in a study of shared clonotypes between healthy human individuals. As defined, naive CD8 cells were CD45RO-negative and positively selected for CCR7, with terminally differentiated effector memory CD45RA+ cells excluded. The table came from immunoSEQ multiplex PCR; TCRdb's copy has only in-frame clones and leaves some out. The profile shows about 2 million clones, around 96% of them singletons. The sequencing sample was made of naive CD8+ T cells sorted from blood. These receptor sequences come from a man younger than 30 in good health.

The table lists this clone with a count of one. The rearrangement joins TRBV29-1 to TRBJ2-2; TRBD1 aligns across 7 bases. Germline V gene lookup returns CDR1 SQVTM and CDR2 ANQGSEA. J gave up 7 bases and V 7 bases, and 12 bases lay outside the gene matches. This CDR3 has 14 residues. CDR3 region: CSACTTGVVGELFF. The CDR3 DNA reads as TGCAGCGCTTGCACTACAGGGGTGGTCGGGGAGCTGTTTTTT.

The rearrangement links TRBV7-9 to TRBJ2-3; 7 bases map to TRBD2. The V segment lost 5 bases and the J segment 0 bases; nucleotides outside the gene matches: 14. CDR1 is SEHNR, CDR2 FQNEAQ, per germline (reference sequence). The CDR3 runs 18 residues. The CDR3 coding sequence is TGTGCCAGCAGCCCCTCCCTAGCGGACCGGAGGAGCACAGATACGCAGTATTTT. Its protein is CASSPSLADRRSTDTQYF.

The chain carries TRBV4-3 and TRBJ2-3, with D tentatively TRBD1 or TRBD2 (5 bases each). Germline V gives CDR1 LGHNA, CDR2 YSLEER. The CDR3 is 14 residues long. Trimming took 3 bases from V and 0 from J, leaving 7 bases between them. CDR3 protein: CASSHGGSTDTQYF. For the CDR3, the DNA is TGCGCCAGCAGCCATGGGGGAAGCACAGATACGCAGTATTTT.

Concerning this clone itself: This sample includes further DNA sequences coding for the same CDR3. The gene calls are TRBV9 and TRBJ2-1; 11 nucleotides agree with TRBD2. Trimming at V came to 2 bases and at J to 7 bases, leaving 5 bases not matched to a gene. The CDR3 is 15 amino acids. Germline V CDR1 and CDR2: SGDLS, YYNGEE. Written as DNA, the CDR3 is TGTGCCAGCAGCGTCTCGGGACTAGCGGTGAATGAGCAGTTCTTC. Translation: CASSVSGLAVNEQFF. Filled out from reference TRBV9 and TRBJ2-1, the complete variable domain reads DSGVTQTPKHLITATGQRVTLRCSPRSGDLSVYWYQQSLDQGLQFLIQYYNGEERAKGNILERFSAQQFPDLHSELNLSSLELGDSALYFCASSVSGLAVNEQFFGPGTRLTVL.

The chain joins TRBV7-9 to TRBJ2-7; 7 positions agree with TRBD2. Trimming took 4 bases from V and 0 from J; bases not matched to a gene: 3. This CDR3 has 14 amino acids. Germline lookup yields CDR1 SEHNR and CDR2 FQNEAQ (reference sequence). The CDR3 sequence: CASSWGGPSYEQYF. The CDR3 DNA sequence: TGTGCCAGCAGCTGGGGGGGTCCCTCCTACGAGCAGTACTTC.

The J gene is TRBJ2-7, the V gene TRBV6-6; TRBD1 might be the D (5 bases). The CDR3 loop spans 13 amino acids. In germline, CDR1 is MNHNY, CDR2 SVGAGI (reference sequence). V lost 2 bases and J 6 bases, leaving 11 bases between the germline ends. The CDR3 DNA sequence: TGTGCCAGCAGTTACCTACAGGTGGGCGAGCAGTACTTC. Protein: CASSYLQVGEQYF.

The chain is built from TRBV13 and TRBJ2-5; 11 positions match TRBD1. The CDR3 runs to 14 residues. Germline V gives CDR1 PRHDT, CDR2 FYEKMQ (reference sequence). The junction had 4 bases not matched to a gene; V was cut back by 5 bases and J by 5 bases. CDR3 loop: CASSGQGAGETQYF. The CDR3 nucleotides read TGTGCCAGCAGCGGACAGGGGGCGGGGGAGACCCAGTACTTC.

The chain uses TRBV6-5 and TRBJ2-7; D call uncertain. The CDR3 is made up of 11 amino acids. With 8 bases removed from V and 0 bases from J, the gap between germline ends came to 5 bases. Germline CDR1 and CDR2: MNHEY and SVGAGI. The CDR3 here is CASGTSYEQYF. The CDR3 region has the DNA TGTGCCAGCGGTACCTCCTACGAGCAGTACTTC.

The J gene is TRBJ2-5, the V gene TRBV9; TRBD1 is a possible D gene (5 bases). The V end was cut by 4 bases, the J end by 0 bases, with 10 bases between. Germline CDR1 is SGDLS and CDR2 is YYNGEE. The CDR3 spans 14 residues. The CDR3 DNA reads TGTGCCAGCAGCCAAGAAGGGGACCAAGAGACCCAGTACTTC. This gives the protein CASSQEGDQETQYF.

The rearrangement links TRBV2 to TRBJ2-2; 12 nucleotides match TRBD1. The CDR3 length is 19 residues. Per the germline V gene, CDR1 is SNHLY and CDR2 is FYNNEI. After removal of 4 bases from V and 1 base from J, the junction contained 10 bases not matched to a gene. The CDR3 nucleotides are TGTGCCAGCAGTGCTCCGGGACAGGGGGCGGTTCTGAACACCGGGGAGCTGTTTTTT. It yields the protein CASSAPGQGAVLNTGELFF.

This chain joins TRBV10-1 and TRBJ2-7; no clear D. Germline V gene lookup returns CDR1 WNHNN and CDR2 SYGVQD (reference sequence). V was clipped by 3 bases and J by 5 bases, with 8 bases between them. The CDR3 is 12 residues long. The CDR3 reads CASSEFGNEQYF. The DNA of the CDR3 is TGCGCCAGCAGTGAATTTGGGAACGAGCAGTACTTC.

The gene calls are TRBV4-1 and TRBJ2-7; 7 positions match TRBD1. CDR1 is MGHRA, CDR2 YSYEKL, per germline. The CDR3 sequence is 15 residues long. The V gene end was trimmed by 4 bases and the J gene end by 2 bases; junction bases not matched to a gene: 8. CDR3 nucleotide sequence: TGCGCCAGCAGCCGAACCAAAGGACAGGCCTACGAGCAGTACTTC. It codes for CASSRTKGQAYEQYF.

The rearrangement uses TRBV27 and TRBJ2-1, with 8 bases identical to TRBD2. The CDR3 runs to 14 residues. Looked up from germline, CDR1 is MNHEY and CDR2 is SMNVEV (reference sequence). V dropped 10 bases and J dropped 5; count of bases not matched to a gene: 10. CDR3 in DNA: TGTGCCACGACGCGGGGGGTGGATCACAATGAGCAGTTCTTC. Protein product: CATTRGVDHNEQFF.

This rearrangement joins TRBV5-6 to TRBJ1-5; the D is unclear. The CDR3 totals 14 residues. The ends were cut back, 1 base at V and 6 bases at J, with 11 bases in the middle. CDR1 and CDR2 (germline): SGHDT, YYEEEE. This chain's CDR3 is CASSLRGEGQPQHF. CDR3 DNA: TGTGCCAGCAGCTTGAGAGGAGAGGGTCAGCCCCAGCATTTT.

Comment on this clone: Other DNA sequences in this sample translate to the same CDR3. The V call is TRBV4-1, the J call TRBJ2-2, with unresolved D. Trimming pared 4 bases from V and 5 bases from J, leaving 5 bases between. CDR1 is MGHRA, CDR2 YSYEKL, per germline. The CDR3 is made up of 12 amino acids. The CDR3 spells CASSRATGELFF. CDR3 in DNA: TGCGCCAGCAGCCGGGCAACCGGGGAGCTGTTTTTT.

The chain has TRBV4-1 and TRBJ1-5; 8 bases map to TRBD1. Germline V lookup: CDR1 MGHRA, CDR2 YSYEKL. Trimming cost V 5 bases and J 6 bases; bases outside gene matches: 6. This CDR3 is built from 14 residues. DNA of the CDR3: TGCGCCAGCAGCGCGGACAGGGCGACTCAGCCCCAGCATTTT. It encodes CASSADRATQPQHF.

The rearrangement uses TRBV5-1 and TRBJ2-1; D is undetermined. CDR1 and CDR2 from the germline V gene are SGHRS and YFSETQ. V was clipped by 4 bases and J by 2 bases, with 10 bases between them. CDR3 size: 14 residues. CDR3 sequence: CASSVAGPYNEQFF. DNA of the CDR3: TGCGCCAGCAGCGTGGCCGGGCCCTACAATGAGCAGTTCTTC.